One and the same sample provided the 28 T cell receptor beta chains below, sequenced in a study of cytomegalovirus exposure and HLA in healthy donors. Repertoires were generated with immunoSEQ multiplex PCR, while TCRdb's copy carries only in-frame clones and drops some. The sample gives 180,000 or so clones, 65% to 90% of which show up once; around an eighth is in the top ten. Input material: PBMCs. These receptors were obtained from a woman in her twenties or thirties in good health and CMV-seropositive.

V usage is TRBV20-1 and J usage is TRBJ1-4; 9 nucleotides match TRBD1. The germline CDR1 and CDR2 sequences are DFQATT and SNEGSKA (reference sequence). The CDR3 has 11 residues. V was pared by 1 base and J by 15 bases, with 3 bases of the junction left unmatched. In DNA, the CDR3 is TGCAGTGCTAGAGTTCGGGACAGGGTGTTTTTT. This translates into CSARVRDRVFF.

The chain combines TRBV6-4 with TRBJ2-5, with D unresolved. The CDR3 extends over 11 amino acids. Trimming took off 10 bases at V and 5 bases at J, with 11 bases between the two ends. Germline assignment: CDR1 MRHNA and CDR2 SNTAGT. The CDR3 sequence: CAIPSLETQYF. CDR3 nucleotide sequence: TGTGCCATCCCCAGTCTCGAGACCCAGTACTTC.

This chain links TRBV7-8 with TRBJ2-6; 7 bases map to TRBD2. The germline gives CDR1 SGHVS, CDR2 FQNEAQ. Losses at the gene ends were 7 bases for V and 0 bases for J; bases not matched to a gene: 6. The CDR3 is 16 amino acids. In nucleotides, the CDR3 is TGTGCCAGCAACTCGGGACTACCCTCTGGGGCCAACGTCCTGACTTTC. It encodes CASNSGLPSGANVLTF.

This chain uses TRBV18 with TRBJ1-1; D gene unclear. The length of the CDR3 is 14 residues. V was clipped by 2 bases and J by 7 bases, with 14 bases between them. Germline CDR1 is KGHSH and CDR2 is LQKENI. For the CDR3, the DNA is TGTGCCAGCTCACCAAACGCCGGTGAAGTTGAAGCTTTCTTT. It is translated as CASSPNAGEVEAFF.

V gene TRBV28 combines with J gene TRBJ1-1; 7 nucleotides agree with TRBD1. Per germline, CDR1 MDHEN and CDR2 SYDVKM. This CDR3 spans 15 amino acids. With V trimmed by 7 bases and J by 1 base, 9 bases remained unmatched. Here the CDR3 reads CASTVPGQTNTEAFF. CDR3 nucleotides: TGTGCCAGCACCGTCCCGGGACAGACGAACACTGAAGCTTTCTTT.

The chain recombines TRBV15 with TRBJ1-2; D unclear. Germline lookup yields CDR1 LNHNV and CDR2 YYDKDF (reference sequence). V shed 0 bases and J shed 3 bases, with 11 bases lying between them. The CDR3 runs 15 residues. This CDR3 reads CATSREFPDYYGYTF. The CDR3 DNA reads TGTGCCACCAGCAGAGAATTTCCAGACTACTATGGCTACACCTTC.

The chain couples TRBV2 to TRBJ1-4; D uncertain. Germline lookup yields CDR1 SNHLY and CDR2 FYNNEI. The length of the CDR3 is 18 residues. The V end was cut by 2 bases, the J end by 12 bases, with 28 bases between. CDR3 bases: TGTGCCAGCAGTGAACTTGGGTACCCCGCCGGGAGCTCCCGGGAACTGTTTTTT. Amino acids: CASSELGYPAGSSRELFF.

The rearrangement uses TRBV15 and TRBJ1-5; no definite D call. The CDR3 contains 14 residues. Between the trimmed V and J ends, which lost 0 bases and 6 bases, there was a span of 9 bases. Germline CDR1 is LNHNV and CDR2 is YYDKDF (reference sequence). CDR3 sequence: CATSRDEYGQPQHF. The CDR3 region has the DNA TGTGCCACCAGCAGAGATGAGTATGGTCAGCCCCAGCATTTT.

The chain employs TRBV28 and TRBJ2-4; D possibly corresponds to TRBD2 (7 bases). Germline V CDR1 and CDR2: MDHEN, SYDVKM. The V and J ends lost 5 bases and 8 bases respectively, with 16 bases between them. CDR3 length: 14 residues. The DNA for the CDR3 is TGTGCCAGCAGTCCCACGGGGGGCGGGGACATTCAGTACTTC. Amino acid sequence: CASSPTGGGDIQYF.

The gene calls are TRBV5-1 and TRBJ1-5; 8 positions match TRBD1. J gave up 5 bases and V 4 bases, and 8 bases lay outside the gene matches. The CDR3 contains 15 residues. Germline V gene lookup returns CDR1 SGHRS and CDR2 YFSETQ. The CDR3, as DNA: TGCGCCAGCAGCCCCGGACAGGGCCGTGATCAGCCCCAGCATTTT. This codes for CASSPGQGRDQPQHF.

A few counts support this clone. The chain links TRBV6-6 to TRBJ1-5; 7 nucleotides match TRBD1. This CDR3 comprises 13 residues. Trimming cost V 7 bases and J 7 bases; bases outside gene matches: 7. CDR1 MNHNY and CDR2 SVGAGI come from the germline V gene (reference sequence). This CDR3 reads CASTDRAGQPQHF. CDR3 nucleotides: TGTGCCAGCACCGACAGGGCTGGGCAGCCCCAGCATTTT.

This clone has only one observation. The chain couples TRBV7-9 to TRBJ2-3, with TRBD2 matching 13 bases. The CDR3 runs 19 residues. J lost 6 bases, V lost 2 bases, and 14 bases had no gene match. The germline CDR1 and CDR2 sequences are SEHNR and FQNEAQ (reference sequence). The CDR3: CASSLMPLAGGPVVDTQYF. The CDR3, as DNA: TGTGCCAGCAGCTTAATGCCACTAGCGGGAGGGCCAGTTGTCGATACGCAGTATTTT.

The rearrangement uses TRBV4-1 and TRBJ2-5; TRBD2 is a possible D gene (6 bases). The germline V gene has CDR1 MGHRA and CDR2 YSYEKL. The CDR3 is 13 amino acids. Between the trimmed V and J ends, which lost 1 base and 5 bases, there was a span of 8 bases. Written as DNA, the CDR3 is TGCGCCAGCAGCCAAGCTGGGGGGGAGACCCAGTACTTC. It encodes CASSQAGGETQYF.

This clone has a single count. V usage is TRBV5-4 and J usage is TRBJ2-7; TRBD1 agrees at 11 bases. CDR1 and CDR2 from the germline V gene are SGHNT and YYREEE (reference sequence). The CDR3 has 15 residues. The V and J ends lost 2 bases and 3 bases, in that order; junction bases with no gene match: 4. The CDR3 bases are TGTGCCAGCAGCTTTGCGGGACAGGGGGACTACGAGCAGTACTTC. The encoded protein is CASSFAGQGDYEQYF.

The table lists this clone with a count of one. CDR3 protein: CASRSGGSSYNEQFF. The CDR3 DNA reads as TGTGCCAGTCGGAGCGGAGGGAGCTCCTACAATGAGCAGTTCTTC. The V and J genes are TRBV27 and TRBJ2-1; D perhaps matches TRBD2 (6 bases). Trimming cost V 9 bases and J 0 bases, with 15 bases left between them. Germline V gene lookup returns CDR1 MNHEY and CDR2 SMNVEV (reference sequence). The CDR3 consists of 15 residues.

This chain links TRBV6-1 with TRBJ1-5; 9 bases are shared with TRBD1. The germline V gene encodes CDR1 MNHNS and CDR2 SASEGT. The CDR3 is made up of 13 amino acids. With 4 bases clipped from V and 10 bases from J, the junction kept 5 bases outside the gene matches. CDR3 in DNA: TGTGCCAGCAGTGCGGACAGGGGCGAACCCCAGCATTTT. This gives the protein CASSADRGEPQHF.

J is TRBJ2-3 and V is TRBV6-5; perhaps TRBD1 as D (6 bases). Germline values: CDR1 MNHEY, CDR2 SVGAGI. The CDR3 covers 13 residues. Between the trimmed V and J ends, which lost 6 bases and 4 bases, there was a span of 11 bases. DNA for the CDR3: TGTGCCAGCAGGGGTTGGGGGCCAGATACGCAGTATTTT. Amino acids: CASRGWGPDTQYF.

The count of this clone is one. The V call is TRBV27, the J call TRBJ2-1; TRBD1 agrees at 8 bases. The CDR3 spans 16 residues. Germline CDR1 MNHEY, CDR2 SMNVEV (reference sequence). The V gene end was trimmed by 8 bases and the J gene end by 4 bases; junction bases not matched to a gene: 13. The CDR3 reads CASWGTGRQLYNEQFF. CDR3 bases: TGTGCCAGCTGGGGGACAGGTCGGCAACTGTACAATGAGCAGTTCTTC.

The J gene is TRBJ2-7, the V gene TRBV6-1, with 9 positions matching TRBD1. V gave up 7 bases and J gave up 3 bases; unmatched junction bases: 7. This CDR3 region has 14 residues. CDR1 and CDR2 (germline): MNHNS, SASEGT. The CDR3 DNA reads TGTGCCAGCACTACCGGGACAGGGCTCTACGAGCAGTACTTC. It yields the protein CASTTGTGLYEQYF.

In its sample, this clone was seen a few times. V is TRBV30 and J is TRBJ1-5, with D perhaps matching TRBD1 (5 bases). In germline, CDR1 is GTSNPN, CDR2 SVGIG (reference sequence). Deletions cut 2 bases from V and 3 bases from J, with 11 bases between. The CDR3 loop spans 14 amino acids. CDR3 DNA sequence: TGTGCCTGGAGTAGTGACAGACTCAATCAGCCCCAGCATTTT. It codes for CAWSSDRLNQPQHF.

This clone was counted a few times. This CDR3 is CASSRGVLNTEAFF. The CDR3 DNA sequence: TGTGCCAGCAGCCGCGGTGTACTCAACACTGAAGCTTTCTTT. The rearrangement links TRBV6-5 to TRBJ1-1, with no clear D. V lost 6 bases and J 2 bases, leaving 13 bases between the germline ends. Germline-derived CDR1 and CDR2 are MNHEY and SVGAGI. The CDR3 has 14 amino acids.

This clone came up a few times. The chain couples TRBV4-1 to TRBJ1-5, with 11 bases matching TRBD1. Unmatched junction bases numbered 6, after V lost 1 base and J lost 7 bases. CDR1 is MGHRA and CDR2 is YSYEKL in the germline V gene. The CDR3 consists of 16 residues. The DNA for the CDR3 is TGCGCCAGCAGCCAAGCGGACAGGGGGCTTGGGCAGCCCCAGCATTTT. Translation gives CASSQADRGLGQPQHF.

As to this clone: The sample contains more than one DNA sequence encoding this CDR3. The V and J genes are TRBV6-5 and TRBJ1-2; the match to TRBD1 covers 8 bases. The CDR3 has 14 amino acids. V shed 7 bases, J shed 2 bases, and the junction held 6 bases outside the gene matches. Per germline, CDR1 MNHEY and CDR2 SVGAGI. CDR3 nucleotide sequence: TGTGCCAGCACCAGGACAGGGACGAACTATGGCTACACCTTC. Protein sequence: CASTRTGTNYGYTF.

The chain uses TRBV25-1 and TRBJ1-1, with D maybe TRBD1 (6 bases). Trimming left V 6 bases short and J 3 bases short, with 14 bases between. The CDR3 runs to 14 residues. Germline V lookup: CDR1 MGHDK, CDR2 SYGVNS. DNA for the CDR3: TGTGCCAGCAGCACAGGGTTCGGGGACACTGAAGCTTTCTTT. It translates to CASSTGFGDTEAFF.

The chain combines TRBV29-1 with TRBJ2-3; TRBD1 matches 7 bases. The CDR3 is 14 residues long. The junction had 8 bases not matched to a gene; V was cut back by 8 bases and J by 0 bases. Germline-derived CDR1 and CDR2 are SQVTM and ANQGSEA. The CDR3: CSTRPGQSTDTQYF. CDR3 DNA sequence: TGCAGCACCCGACCGGGACAGAGCACAGATACGCAGTATTTT.

In DNA, the CDR3 is TGTGCCAGCAGTTTAGCGGGATCCCTGGGCAATGAGCAGTTCTTC. This gives the protein CASSLAGSLGNEQFF. This rearrangement joins TRBV28 to TRBJ2-1; weak D call: TRBD2 (6 bases). The V end was cut by 2 bases, the J end by 6 bases, with 14 bases between. Per the germline V gene, CDR1 is MDHEN and CDR2 is SYDVKM. This CDR3 contains 15 residues.

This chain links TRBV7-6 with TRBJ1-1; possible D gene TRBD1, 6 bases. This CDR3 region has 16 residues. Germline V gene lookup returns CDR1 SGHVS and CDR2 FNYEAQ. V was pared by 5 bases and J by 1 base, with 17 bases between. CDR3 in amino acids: CASSPGRAGANTEAFF. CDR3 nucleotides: TGTGCCAGCAGCCCCGGCCGGGCAGGGGCGAACACTGAAGCTTTCTTT.

CDR3 region: CASSPYPQGFTDEAFF. CDR3 in DNA: TGTGCCAGCAGTCCCTACCCACAGGGGTTTACGGATGAAGCTTTCTTT. The genes are TRBV28 and TRBJ1-1, with TRBD1 matching over 7 bases. This CDR3 is built from 16 residues. The V segment lost 5 bases and the J segment 7 bases; nucleotides outside the gene matches: 16. Germline V CDR1 and CDR2: MDHEN, SYDVKM.